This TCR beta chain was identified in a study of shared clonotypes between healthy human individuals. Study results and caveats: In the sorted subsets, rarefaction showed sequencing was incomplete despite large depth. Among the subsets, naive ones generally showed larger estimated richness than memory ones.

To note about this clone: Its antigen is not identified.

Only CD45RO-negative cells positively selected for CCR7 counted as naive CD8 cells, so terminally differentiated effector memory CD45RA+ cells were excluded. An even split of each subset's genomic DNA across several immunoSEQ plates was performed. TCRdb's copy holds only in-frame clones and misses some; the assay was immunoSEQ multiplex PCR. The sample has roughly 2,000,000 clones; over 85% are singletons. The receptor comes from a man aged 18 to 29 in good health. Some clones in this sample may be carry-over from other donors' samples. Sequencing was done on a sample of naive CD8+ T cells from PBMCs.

The DNA of the CDR3 is TGTGCCAGCAGCCTCCCCCGGGCCAGGGGCGAGGCTTTCTTT. Translating it yields CASSLPRARGEAFF. The chain recombines TRBV7-9 with TRBJ1-1, with a weak D call TRBD1 (6 bases). From germline, CDR1 is SEHNR and CDR2 FQNEAQ (reference sequence). This CDR3 is 14 amino acids long. The V and J ends lost 5 bases and 11 bases respectively, with 21 bases between them.